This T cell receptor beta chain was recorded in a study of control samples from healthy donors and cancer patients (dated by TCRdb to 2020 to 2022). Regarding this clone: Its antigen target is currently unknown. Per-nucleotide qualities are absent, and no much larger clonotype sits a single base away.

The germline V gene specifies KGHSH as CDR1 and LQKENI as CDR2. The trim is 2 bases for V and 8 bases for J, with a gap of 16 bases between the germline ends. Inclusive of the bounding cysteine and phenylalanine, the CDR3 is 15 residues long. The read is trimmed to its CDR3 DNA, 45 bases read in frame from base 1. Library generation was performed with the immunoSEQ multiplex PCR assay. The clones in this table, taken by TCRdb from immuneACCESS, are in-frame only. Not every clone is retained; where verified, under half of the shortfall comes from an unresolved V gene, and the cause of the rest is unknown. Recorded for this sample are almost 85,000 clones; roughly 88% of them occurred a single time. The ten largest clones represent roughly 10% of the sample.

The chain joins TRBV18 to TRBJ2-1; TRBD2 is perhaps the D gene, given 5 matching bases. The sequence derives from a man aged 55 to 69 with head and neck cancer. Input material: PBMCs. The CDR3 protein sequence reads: CASSPRRADGDEQFF. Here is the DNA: TGTGCCAGCTCACCAAGAAGAGCGGACGGGGATGAGCAGTTCTTC.